Sequencing of this T cell receptor (beta chain) was carried out in a study of blood T cell repertoires in COVID-19. The overall study: COVID-19 samples, acute and convalescent, were from the United States, Italy and Spain.

The CDR3 spans 15 residues. V lost 4 bases and J 2 bases, leaving 12 bases between the germline ends. Germline V gene data show CDR1 as SGHTA and CDR2 as FQGNSA. In the study's own analysis: Amplification of reference gene primers provided the estimated nucleated cell counts. The table came from immunoSEQ multiplex PCR; TCRdb's copy has only in-frame clones and leaves some out. The V and J calls and clone size come from that table; D and trimming were worked out from the DNA. The sample lists 250,000 to 350,000 clones, 88% occurring once. Adults between roughly 18 and 95 years of age took part from fewer than 30 US areas. Recovery among Cohort 3 donors was established by two negative PCRs, clearance, or symptom resolution.

The chain couples TRBV7-2 to TRBJ1-3, with a tentative D call TRBD1 (5 bases). The TCR originated in a woman aged 25 to 39 who had recovered from COVID-19. Material: PBMCs or T cells enriched from blood (not recorded which). This chain's CDR3 is CASSWGGTAGNTIYF. Written as DNA, the CDR3 is TGTGCCAGCAGCTGGGGGGGGACCGCTGGAAACACCATATATTTT.